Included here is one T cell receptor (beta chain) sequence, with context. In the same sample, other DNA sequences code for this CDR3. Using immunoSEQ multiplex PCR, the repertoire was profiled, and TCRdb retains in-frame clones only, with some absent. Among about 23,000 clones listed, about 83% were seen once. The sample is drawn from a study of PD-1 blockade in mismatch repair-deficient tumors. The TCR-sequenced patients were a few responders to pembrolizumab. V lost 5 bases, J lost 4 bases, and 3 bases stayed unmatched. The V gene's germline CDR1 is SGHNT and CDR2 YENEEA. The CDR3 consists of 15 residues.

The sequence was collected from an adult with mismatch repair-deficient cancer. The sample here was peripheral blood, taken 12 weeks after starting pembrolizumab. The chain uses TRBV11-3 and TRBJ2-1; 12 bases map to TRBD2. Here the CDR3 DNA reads TGTGCCAGCAGCCTCGGACTAGCGGGGTACAATGAGCAGTTCTTC. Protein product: CASSLGLAGYNEQFF. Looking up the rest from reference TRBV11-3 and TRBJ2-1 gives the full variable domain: EAGVVQSPRYKIIEKKQPVAFWCNPISGHNTLYWYLQNLGQGPELLIRYENEEAVDDSQLPKDRFSAERLKGVDSTLKIQPAELGDSAVYLCASSLGLAGYNEQFFGPGTRLTVL.